This is a list of T cell receptor beta chains from one sample in a study of shared clonotypes between healthy human individuals. Clones were sequenced by immunoSEQ multiplex PCR, and TCRdb holds only the in-frame ones, with some missing. The sample has roughly 2.1 million clones, 85% to 95% seen once. Input material: naive CD8+ T cells from PBMCs. These receptors originate from a man younger than 35 in good health. Some clones in this sample may be carry-over from other donors' samples. The CDR3 runs from the conserved cysteine through the conserved F or W. The D gene is left open where the match is weak. Only some rows state a clone size, as once, few, many or a class for expanded clones.

clone size: -
J gene: TRBJ1-1
D gene: -
V gene: TRBV28
CDR3 DNA: TGTGCCACCCGGGACACCCAGAACACTGAAGCTTTCTTT
CDR3 protein: CATRDTQNTEAFF

clone size: -
J gene: TRBJ2-7
D gene: -
V gene: TRBV10-1
CDR3 DNA: TGCGCCAGCAGTGAGTCCCGGGGCGGTGAGCAGTACTTC
CDR3 protein: CASSESRGGEQYF

clone size: -
J gene: TRBJ2-2
D gene: -
V gene: TRBV6-6
CDR3 DNA: TGTGCCAGCTCCCCTCATTTCCCACCTGCGGCGGAGCTGTTTTTT
CDR3 protein: CASSPHFPPAAELFF

clone size: -
J gene: TRBJ2-1
D gene: TRBD2
V gene: TRBV9
CDR3 DNA: TGTGCCAGCAGCGTCTTCGGGAGGGCCTTGGATGAGCAGTTCTTC
CDR3 protein: CASSVFGRALDEQFF

clone size: -
J gene: TRBJ2-1
D gene: TRBD1
V gene: TRBV27
CDR3 DNA: TGTGCCAGCAGTCCGGAAGAAACTTTCGGGACAGGGTTAGACAATGAGCAGTTCTTC
CDR3 protein: CASSPEETFGTGLDNEQFF

clone size: -
J gene: TRBJ2-7
D gene: -
V gene: TRBV23-1
CDR3 DNA: TGCGCCAGCAGTCAATTGGACAGTAAGCAGTACTTC
CDR3 protein: CASSQLDSKQYF

clone size: -
J gene: TRBJ2-7
D gene: -
V gene: TRBV5-6
CDR3 DNA: TGTGCCAGCAGCTCGGGGCCGGGCGAGGAATACTACGAGCAGTACTTC
CDR3 protein: CASSSGPGEEYYEQYF

clone size: -
J gene: TRBJ1-2
D gene: -
V gene: TRBV6-1
CDR3 DNA: TGTGCCAGCAGTGAATCGGGGTGGCGAGAGGATGGCTACACCTTC
CDR3 protein: CASSESGWREDGYTF

clone size: -
J gene: TRBJ1-4
D gene: -
V gene: TRBV7-9
CDR3 DNA: TGTGCCAGCAGCCCGGGCGCCGGAGAAGGGTTTTATGAAAAACTGTTTTTT
CDR3 protein: CASSPGAGEGFYEKLFF

clone size: -
J gene: TRBJ1-5
D gene: TRBD1
V gene: TRBV28
CDR3 DNA: TGTGCCAGCAGTCCATTCGACAGGGGGCCCAATCAGCCCCAGCATTTT
CDR3 protein: CASSPFDRGPNQPQHF

clone size: -
J gene: TRBJ1-2
D gene: -
V gene: TRBV7-9
CDR3 DNA: TGTGCCAGCAGCTTAGAGGCCCAATATGGCTACACCTTC
CDR3 protein: CASSLEAQYGYTF

clone size: -
J gene: TRBJ2-1
D gene: TRBD2
V gene: TRBV27
CDR3 DNA: TGTGCCAGCAGGACTAGCGGGATTGAGCAGTTCTTC
CDR3 protein: CASRTSGIEQFF

clone size: once
J gene: TRBJ2-5
D gene: TRBD1
V gene: TRBV7-3
CDR3 DNA: TGTGCCAGCAGCACCACAGGGGCGGGCTGGGAGACCCAGTACTTC
CDR3 protein: CASSTTGAGWETQYF

clone size: -
J gene: TRBJ2-7
D gene: -
V gene: TRBV11-2
CDR3 DNA: TGTGCCAGCAGCCTAGCACAAGTATACGAGCAGTACTTC
CDR3 protein: CASSLAQVYEQYF

clone size: -
J gene: TRBJ2-7
D gene: -
V gene: TRBV2
CDR3 DNA: TGTGCCAGCAGTGATATGGGCAGGGTGAGCTCCTACGAGCAGTACTTC
CDR3 protein: CASSDMGRVSSYEQYF

clone size: -
J gene: TRBJ2-7
D gene: TRBD2
V gene: TRBV9
CDR3 DNA: TGTGCCAGCAGCGAGGGACTAGCGGGAGGCTACGAGCAGTACTTC
CDR3 protein: CASSEGLAGGYEQYF

clone size: -
J gene: TRBJ2-7
D gene: -
V gene: TRBV5-4
CDR3 DNA: TGTGCCAGCAGCTTGGTCGGGGGGCACCCTCCTGAGCAGTACTTC
CDR3 protein: CASSLVGGHPPEQYF

clone size: -
J gene: TRBJ1-1
D gene: TRBD1
V gene: TRBV11-2
CDR3 DNA: TGTGCCAGCAGCTTAGATCCCTCAGGACAGGGGGCTACTGAAGCTTTCTTT
CDR3 protein: CASSLDPSGQGATEAFF

clone size: -
J gene: TRBJ2-1
D gene: -
V gene: TRBV27
CDR3 DNA: TGTGCCAGCAGTTTTTGGGAAAGCTCCTACAATGAGCAGTTCTTC
CDR3 protein: CASSFWESSYNEQFF

clone size: -
J gene: TRBJ2-5
D gene: TRBD1
V gene: TRBV30
CDR3 DNA: TGTGCCTGGAGTCATAACGCCAGGGGGGAGACCCAGTACTTC
CDR3 protein: CAWSHNARGETQYF

clone size: -
J gene: TRBJ2-7
D gene: TRBD2
V gene: TRBV27
CDR3 DNA: TGTGCCAGCAGTCCCGGGACTAGCGGGACGGTCGAGCAGTACTTC
CDR3 protein: CASSPGTSGTVEQYF

clone size: -
J gene: TRBJ1-2
D gene: -
V gene: TRBV6-5
CDR3 DNA: TGTGCCAGCCTCTCATGGGGATATGGCTACACCTTC
CDR3 protein: CASLSWGYGYTF

clone size: -
J gene: TRBJ1-2
D gene: TRBD1
V gene: TRBV27
CDR3 DNA: TGTGCCACCTCGGGACAGGGCAACTATGGCTACACCTTC
CDR3 protein: CATSGQGNYGYTF

clone size: -
J gene: TRBJ2-7
D gene: -
V gene: TRBV11-3
CDR3 DNA: TGTGCCAGCAGCTGGAGGGGTAACTACGAGCAGTACTTC
CDR3 protein: CASSWRGNYEQYF

clone size: -
J gene: TRBJ1-1
D gene: -
V gene: TRBV4-2
CDR3 DNA: TGTGCCAGCAGCCTGGGGGAAGGACTCGGTGAAGCTTTCTTT
CDR3 protein: CASSLGEGLGEAFF

clone size: -
J gene: TRBJ2-7
D gene: -
V gene: TRBV4-1
CDR3 DNA: TGCGCCAGCAGCCAAGTGGGGGGAGTGAGTCCCTACGAGCAGTACTTC
CDR3 protein: CASSQVGGVSPYEQYF

clone size: -
J gene: TRBJ2-7
D gene: TRBD2
V gene: TRBV27
CDR3 DNA: TGTGCCAGCAGTCTCCTATGGCGGGAGCTAACCTACGAGCAGTACTTC
CDR3 protein: CASSLLWRELTYEQYF

clone size: -
J gene: TRBJ2-2
D gene: TRBD1
V gene: TRBV7-8
CDR3 DNA: TGTGCCGAGAGAGGGGACAGGGCGAACACCGGGGAGCTGTTTTTT
CDR3 protein: CAERGDRANTGELFF

clone size: -
J gene: TRBJ2-7
D gene: -
V gene: TRBV20-1
CDR3 DNA: TGCAGTGCTAGAGATGGCTACGAGCAGTACTTC
CDR3 protein: CSARDGYEQYF

clone size: once
J gene: TRBJ1-2
D gene: -
V gene: TRBV29-1
CDR3 DNA: TGCAGCGTTGTGGGGGGGGAATCCCATGGCTACACCTTC
CDR3 protein: CSVVGGESHGYTF

clone size: -
J gene: TRBJ2-2
D gene: -
V gene: TRBV28
CDR3 DNA: TGTGCCAGCAGCTCAATTACTATCACTAGTCGTGGCACCGGGGAGCTGTTTTTT
CDR3 protein: CASSSITITSRGTGELFF

clone size: once
J gene: TRBJ2-2
D gene: -
V gene: TRBV5-6
CDR3 DNA: TGTGCCAGCAGCTTTGGTACCGGGGAGCTGTTTTTT
CDR3 protein: CASSFGTGELFF

clone size: -
J gene: TRBJ2-1
D gene: -
V gene: TRBV28
CDR3 DNA: TGTGCCAGCAGTCGAGGGGCGTACAATGAGCAGTTCTTC
CDR3 protein: CASSRGAYNEQFF

clone size: -
J gene: TRBJ1-2
D gene: TRBD1
V gene: TRBV9
CDR3 DNA: TGTGCCAGCAGCGTGAACCCCGGGACAGCTAACTATGGCTACACCTTC
CDR3 protein: CASSVNPGTANYGYTF

clone size: -
J gene: TRBJ1-1
D gene: -
V gene: TRBV9
CDR3 DNA: TGTGCCAGCAGCGTAGGGGCCCGGGGGGAGGATGCTTTCTTT
CDR3 protein: CASSVGARGEDAFF

clone size: -
J gene: TRBJ2-7
D gene: -
V gene: TRBV27
CDR3 DNA: TGTGCCAGCAGTTCCTCGTCCTACGAGCAGTACTTC
CDR3 protein: CASSSSSYEQYF

clone size: -
J gene: TRBJ2-3
D gene: -
V gene: TRBV25-1
CDR3 DNA: TGTGCCAGCAGGGGGAGCCGGGCAGATACGCAGTATTTT
CDR3 protein: CASRGSRADTQYF

clone size: -
J gene: TRBJ1-2
D gene: -
V gene: TRBV9
CDR3 DNA: TGTGCCAGCAGCGAGGAACAGGCCGGGGGATTATATGGCTACACCTTC
CDR3 protein: CASSEEQAGGLYGYTF

clone size: -
J gene: TRBJ2-7
D gene: TRBD1
V gene: TRBV14
CDR3 DNA: TGTGCCAGCAGCCGCTTCGGGACAGGGGGTGACGAGCAGTACTTC
CDR3 protein: CASSRFGTGGDEQYF

clone size: -
J gene: TRBJ1-5
D gene: -
V gene: TRBV6-1
CDR3 DNA: TGTGCCAGCAGTGAAGCAAGGATGGGTTTCAATCAGCCCCAGCATTTT
CDR3 protein: CASSEARMGFNQPQHF

clone size: -
J gene: TRBJ1-2
D gene: TRBD1
V gene: TRBV11-2
CDR3 DNA: TGTGCCAGCAGCTTAGTGGGACAGGGGGGTATCGGCTATGGCTACACCTTC
CDR3 protein: CASSLVGQGGIGYGYTF

clone size: once
J gene: TRBJ2-7
D gene: TRBD2
V gene: TRBV28
CDR3 DNA: TGTGCCAGCGAGAGCGGGAGGAAGCACGAGCAGTACTTC
CDR3 protein: CASESGRKHEQYF

clone size: -
J gene: TRBJ1-1
D gene: TRBD1
V gene: TRBV27
CDR3 DNA: TGTGCCAGCTATGGGACAGAGAACACTGAAGCTTTCTTT
CDR3 protein: CASYGTENTEAFF

clone size: -
J gene: TRBJ2-7
D gene: -
V gene: TRBV5-1
CDR3 DNA: TGCGCCAGCAGCTTGTTTGGAGTGGAGCAGTACTTC
CDR3 protein: CASSLFGVEQYF

clone size: -
J gene: TRBJ2-7
D gene: -
V gene: TRBV9
CDR3 DNA: TGTGCCAGCAGCGTAGCCCCCGGGGGCACCTACGAGCAGTACTTC
CDR3 protein: CASSVAPGGTYEQYF

clone size: -
J gene: TRBJ1-1
D gene: -
V gene: TRBV27
CDR3 DNA: TGTGCCAGCAGTTTAAAGGGCCAGGGCGAAGCTTTCTTT
CDR3 protein: CASSLKGQGEAFF

clone size: -
J gene: TRBJ2-5
D gene: -
V gene: TRBV13
CDR3 DNA: TGTGCCAGCAGCCCATCCACAGAGAGGAGCGTCGGGGAGACCCAGTACTTC
CDR3 protein: CASSPSTERSVGETQYF

clone size: -
J gene: TRBJ1-2
D gene: -
V gene: TRBV10-2
CDR3 DNA: TGCGCCAGCAGTGAGTCGGTAGGGGGGTTGGATGGCTACACCTTC
CDR3 protein: CASSESVGGLDGYTF

clone size: -
J gene: TRBJ1-1
D gene: -
V gene: TRBV7-2
CDR3 DNA: TGTGCCAGCAGCTTATTCGGTTCACTGAGGAACACTGAAGCTTTCTTT
CDR3 protein: CASSLFGSLRNTEAFF

clone size: -
J gene: TRBJ2-5
D gene: TRBD2
V gene: TRBV7-2
CDR3 DNA: TGTGCCAGCAGCTTGGCAAGACTAGCGGGAGTGAGGGAGACCCAGTACTTC
CDR3 protein: CASSLARLAGVRETQYF

clone size: -
J gene: TRBJ2-1
D gene: TRBD2
V gene: TRBV7-3
CDR3 DNA: TGTGCCAGCAGCCCAAGTAGTAGCGGGACTGGGAATGAGCAGTTCTTC
CDR3 protein: CASSPSSSGTGNEQFF

clone size: -
J gene: TRBJ2-1
D gene: -
V gene: TRBV18
CDR3 DNA: TGTGCCAGCTCACCGACTAGGGGGGATGAGCAGTTCTTC
CDR3 protein: CASSPTRGDEQFF

clone size: -
J gene: TRBJ2-7
D gene: TRBD2
V gene: TRBV28
CDR3 DNA: TGTGCCAGCAGTTTTGTTGCGGGAGTCTCCGAGCAGTACTTC
CDR3 protein: CASSFVAGVSEQYF

clone size: -
J gene: TRBJ1-2
D gene: TRBD1
V gene: TRBV29-1
CDR3 DNA: TGCAGCGCCTTGGGACAGGGCCACCCCGAGTACACCTTC
CDR3 protein: CSALGQGHPEYTF

clone size: -
J gene: TRBJ2-1
D gene: -
V gene: TRBV27
CDR3 DNA: TGTGCCAGCAGTTTATCGACTGGACCTACAAGAATTAACAATGAGCAGTTCTTC
CDR3 protein: CASSLSTGPTRINNEQFF

clone size: once
J gene: TRBJ2-3
D gene: -
V gene: TRBV2
CDR3 DNA: TGTGCCACCCAGCCTCCACTAGCGCAGTATTTT
CDR3 protein: CATQPPLAQYF

clone size: -
J gene: TRBJ2-7
D gene: -
V gene: TRBV27
CDR3 DNA: TGTGCCAGCAGCCTGGACGGACACTACGAGCAGTACTTC
CDR3 protein: CASSLDGHYEQYF

clone size: -
J gene: TRBJ2-5
D gene: TRBD1
V gene: TRBV5-6
CDR3 DNA: TGTGCCAGCAGCCCGCCGACAGGGGCCGCCCGTTGGACCCAGTACTTC
CDR3 protein: CASSPPTGAARWTQYF

clone size: once
J gene: TRBJ1-4
D gene: -
V gene: TRBV4-3
CDR3 DNA: TGCGCCAGCAGCCAAGATCACTACAGCTCTAATGAAAAACTGTTTTTT
CDR3 protein: CASSQDHYSSNEKLFF

clone size: -
J gene: TRBJ2-1
D gene: TRBD2
V gene: TRBV5-1
CDR3 DNA: TGCGCCAGCAGCCCTCTAGCGGGAGGACCCTACAATGAGCAGTTCTTC
CDR3 protein: CASSPLAGGPYNEQFF